Listed below are T cell receptor beta chains from one sample, sequenced in a study of blood T cell repertoires in COVID-19. Clones were sequenced by immunoSEQ multiplex PCR, and TCRdb holds only the in-frame ones, with some missing. The sample yields about 40,000 clones, around nine tenths seen once. The sample consisted of peripheral blood. Receptor source: a woman aged 70 to 79 with acute or convalescent COVID-19. The CDR3 runs from the conserved cysteine through the conserved F or W. A D gene is named only where the DNA matches it firmly. Part of the rows lack a size; the others show once, few, many or a class for expanded clones.

CDR3 protein,CDR3 DNA,clone size,J gene,V gene,D gene
CASSQGLAGGSTGELFF,TGTGCCAGCAGCCAAGGCCTAGCGGGAGGGAGCACCGGGGAGCTGTTTTTT,-,TRBJ2-2,TRBV4-2,TRBD2
CASSAQQGGMNTEAFF,TGTGCCAGCAGTGCGCAACAGGGGGGCATGAACACTGAAGCTTTCTTT,-,TRBJ1-1,TRBV6-1,TRBD1
CASSTQGSNYGYTF,TGTGCCAGCAGCACACAGGGTTCTAACTATGGCTACACCTTC,once,TRBJ1-2,TRBV27,-
CASSLDRSSYNEQFF,TGTGCCAGCAGCTTAGATCGGAGCTCCTACAATGAGCAGTTCTTC,few,TRBJ2-1,TRBV11-2,-
CASSVAGENFNEQFF,TGTGCCAGCAGCGTAGCGGGAGAGAACTTCAATGAGCAGTTCTTC,-,TRBJ2-1,TRBV9,-
CASSPLRTGVVGELFF,TGTGCCAGCAGCCCGCTGAGGACAGGGGTTGTCGGGGAGCTGTTTTTT,-,TRBJ2-2,TRBV7-8,TRBD1
CASLRTSGSGTQYF,TGTGCCTCTCTCCGTACCAGCGGGAGTGGTACGCAGTATTTT,once,TRBJ2-3,TRBV30,TRBD2
CASSLALQDSGNTIYF,TGTGCCAGCAGCTTAGCGCTACAGGACTCTGGAAACACCATATATTTT,-,TRBJ1-3,TRBV7-9,-
CASSPLGGGSTDTQYF,TGTGCCAGCAGCCCCTTAGGGGGAGGGAGCACAGATACGCAGTATTTT,-,TRBJ2-3,TRBV7-8,-
CASSQEESHTIYF,TGTGCCAGCAGCCAAGAAGAGTCCCACACCATATATTTT,-,TRBJ1-3,TRBV14,-
CASSDTGLAGRTDTQYF,TGTGCCAGCAGTGACACCGGACTAGCGGGCCGCACAGATACGCAGTATTTT,-,TRBJ2-3,TRBV6-4,TRBD2
CASSLAPGGRHNEQFF,TGCGCCAGCAGCTTGGCCCCGGGGGGGCGCCACAATGAGCAGTTCTTC,-,TRBJ2-1,TRBV5-1,TRBD2
CASSQVPTGGNNEQFF,TGCGCCAGCAGCCAAGTACCGACAGGGGGCAATAATGAGCAGTTCTTC,-,TRBJ2-1,TRBV4-3,TRBD1
CASSRAVPGDGYTF,TGTGCCAGCAGCCGGGCGGTGCCGGGGGATGGCTACACCTTC,-,TRBJ1-2,TRBV5-4,-
CASSWNGDGYTF,TGCGCCAGCTCCTGGAACGGGGATGGCTACACCTTC,once,TRBJ1-2,TRBV5-1,-
CASSPSGSSYNEQFF,TGCGCCAGCAGCCCGAGCGGGAGCTCCTACAATGAGCAGTTCTTC,-,TRBJ2-1,TRBV5-1,TRBD2